This T cell receptor (beta chain) was retrieved from a study of shared clonotypes between healthy human individuals. Study-level information: Donors consisted of a couple of women and a few men between 18 and 49.

The CDR3 length is 13 residues. V dropped 2 bases and J dropped 4 bases, with 8 bases sitting between them. The germline V gene has CDR1 SGHVS and CDR2 FNYEAQ. Replicate PCRs run on sorted subsets employed around 200 ng DNA, roughly 30,000 T cell genomes. This table comes from immunoSEQ multiplex PCR, and its TCRdb copy is limited to in-frame clones, with some not included. The sample has about 980,000 clones; more than 75% are singletons. The chain joins TRBV7-6 to TRBJ2-5; D gene uncertain. The receptor was derived from a young man in good health. Sequencing used memory CD4+ T cells sorted from blood. Subset here: CD45RA-negative fraction. CDR3 sequence (DNA): TGTGCCAGCAGCTTATGGTGGAGAGAGACCCAGTACTTC. Translation gives CASSLWWRETQYF.